This T cell receptor (beta chain) originates from a study of cytomegalovirus exposure and HLA in healthy donors. Study results and limitations: The dataset shows that most TCR sequences were rare, while some public TCRs occurred in many donors.

Primers: 60 Vbeta forward and 13 Jbeta reverse. TCRdb keeps only in-frame clones here, not all; method: immunoSEQ multiplex PCR. In the table there are 160,000 or so clones, 70% to 85% of which are singletons. The sample holds one count of this clone. No antigen is known for it. The V end was cut by 8 bases, the J end by 7 bases, with 17 bases between. The germline V gene has CDR1 GTSNPN and CDR2 SVGIG (reference sequence). The CDR3 loop spans 12 amino acids. This chain joins TRBV30 and TRBJ1-1, with D maybe TRBD1 (5 bases). This receptor was identified in a man between 25 and 39 years old in good health and CMV-seropositive. The sequenced material came from PBMCs. Here the CDR3 reads CARAGGFDEAFF. The CDR3, as DNA: TGTGCCCGGGCTGGGGGGTTTGATGAAGCTTTCTTT.